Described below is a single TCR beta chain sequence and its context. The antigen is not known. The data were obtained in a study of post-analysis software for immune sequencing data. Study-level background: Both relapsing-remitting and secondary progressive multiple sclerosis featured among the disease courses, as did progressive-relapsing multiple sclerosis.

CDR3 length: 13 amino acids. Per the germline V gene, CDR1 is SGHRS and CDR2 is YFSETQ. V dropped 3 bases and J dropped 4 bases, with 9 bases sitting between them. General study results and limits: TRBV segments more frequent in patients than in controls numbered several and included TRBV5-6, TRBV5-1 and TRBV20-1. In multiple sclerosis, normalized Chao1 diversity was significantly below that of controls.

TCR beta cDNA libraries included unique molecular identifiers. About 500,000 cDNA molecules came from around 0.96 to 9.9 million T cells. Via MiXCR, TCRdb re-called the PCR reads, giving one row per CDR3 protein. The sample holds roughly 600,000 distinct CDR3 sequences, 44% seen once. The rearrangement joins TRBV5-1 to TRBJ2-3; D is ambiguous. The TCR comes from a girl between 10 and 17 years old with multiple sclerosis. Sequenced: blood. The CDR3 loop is CASSSLWADTQYF. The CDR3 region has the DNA TGCGCCAGCAGCTCCCTCTGGGCAGATACGCAGTATTTT.